These 7 T cell receptor beta chains came from one sample sequenced in a study of neurological immune-mediated disorders. TCRdb passed the 5' RACE reads through MiXCR, listing each CDR3 protein once. The table includes more than 40,000 distinct CDR3 sequences, approximately 3% detected once. The sample consisted of PBMCs. The receptors stem from a woman in her 50s with multiple sclerosis.

This clonotype turned up a few times. One junction end disagrees with the germline gene, perhaps due to a read error. This chain links TRBV20-1 with TRBJ2-3, with 15 bases fitting TRBD2. CDR1 and CDR2 (germline): DFQATT, SNEGSKA (reference sequence). This CDR3 has 14 amino acids. The CDR3 DNA sequence: TGCAGTGCCGCCCGGACTAGCGGGAGGGCCGGGGGGGATTTT. Its protein product is CSAARTSGRAGGDF.

This clonotype was counted at least ten times. The CDR3 DNA reads as TGTGCCAGCAGCCAAGACGCAGGGTATAATTCACCCCTCCACTTT. It specifies CASSQDAGYNSPLHF. The chain carries TRBV7-8 and TRBJ1-6, with D perhaps matching TRBD1 (5 bases). Germline-derived CDR1 and CDR2 are SGHVS and FQNEAQ. V was shortened by 5 bases and J by 4 bases, with 12 bases between the two germline ends. The CDR3 has 15 amino acids.

This clonotype was recorded many times. This chain joins TRBV7-2 and TRBJ1-1; unclear D gene. The length of the CDR3 is 12 residues. Trimming cost V 3 bases and J 8 bases, with 10 bases left between them. Germline CDR1 reads SGHTA; CDR2 reads FQGNSA. CDR3 nucleotide sequence: TGTGCCAGCAGCTTCATGAAGAGAGAAGCTTTCTTT. It yields the protein CASSFMKREAFF.

This clonotype has a count of ten or more. The J gene is TRBJ2-7, the V gene TRBV2, with D possibly matching TRBD1 (6 bases). Between the trimmed V and J ends, which lost 4 bases and 5 bases, there was a span of 9 bases. The CDR3 is 12 residues long. Germline V gives CDR1 SNHLY, CDR2 FYNNEI. The CDR3 nucleotides are TGTGCCAGCAGTGTGACAGGTAACGAGCAGTACGTC. Amino acid sequence: CASSVTGNEQYV.

At least ten counts were recorded for this clonotype. This chain joins TRBV5-6 and TRBJ1-6; tentatively, D is TRBD1 (6 bases). With 4 bases removed from V and 7 bases from J, the gap between germline ends came to 18 bases. The CDR3 totals 16 residues. Germline V gene lookup returns CDR1 SGHDT and CDR2 YYEEEE. CDR3 residues: CASSPDTKTGNSPLHF. The CDR3 nucleotides are TGTGCCAGCAGCCCCGACACCAAAACAGGGAATTCACCCCTCCACTTT.

This clonotype has ten or more counts. V gene TRBV12-3 or TRBV12-4 combines with J gene TRBJ2-1; D might be TRBD2 (6 bases). There are 15 residues in the CDR3. The V gene lost 6 bases and the J gene lost 10 bases, with 22 bases spanning the gap. CDR3 sequence: CASRQPGLHLLEQFF. The CDR3 DNA follows: TGTGCCAGCAGGCAACCGGGACTTCACCTCCTGGAGCAGTTCTTC.

This clonotype was seen many times. The chain is built from TRBV20-1 and TRBJ2-5; D may correspond to TRBD1 or TRBD2 (5 bases each). The V end lost 8 bases, the J end lost 2 bases, and 12 bases lay between the germline ends. The CDR3 runs to 12 residues. Germline V lookup: CDR1 DFQATT, CDR2 SNEGSKA (reference sequence). The CDR3: CSSGRIQETQYF. The CDR3, as DNA: TGCAGTTCGGGGCGGATTCAAGAGACCCAGTACTTC.